Presented here are 5 T cell receptor beta chains from one specimen sequenced in a study of cytomegalovirus exposure and HLA in healthy donors. Primers included in the PCR were 60 Vbeta and 13 Jbeta primers. TCRdb's copy holds only in-frame clones and misses some; the assay was immunoSEQ multiplex PCR. The table has some 90,000 clones, around 75% seen once; the top ten hold about 2.9%. Input material: PBMCs. The receptors were sampled from a man between 40 and 49 years old in good health and CMV-seronegative.

This clone was picked up a small number of times. The chain links TRBV23-1 to TRBJ1-5; D is unclear. TRBV23-1 is labeled an ORF, and its function is uncertain. V lost 0 bases, J lost 8 bases, and 5 bases lay in between. This CDR3 is built from 12 residues. CDR3 loop: CASSQSSKPQHF. In DNA form, the CDR3 reads TGCGCCAGCAGTCAATCAAGCAAGCCCCAGCATTTT.

This rearrangement joins TRBV7-9 to TRBJ2-1, with 8 nucleotides matching TRBD1. V gave up 6 bases and J gave up 0 bases; unmatched junction bases: 4. The CDR3 sequence is 15 residues long. Germline loops: CDR1 SEHNR, CDR2 FQNEAQ (reference sequence). The CDR3 DNA reads as TGTGCCAGCAGGATAGGACAGGGCTCCTACAATGAGCAGTTCTTC. Its protein product is CASRIGQGSYNEQFF.

The rearrangement uses TRBV27 and TRBJ1-2, with unresolved D. Germline V lookup: CDR1 MNHEY, CDR2 SMNVEV (reference sequence). The CDR3 is made up of 13 amino acids. V gave up 2 bases and J gave up 6 bases, with 10 bases separating them. CDR3 region: CASSLMGRDGYTF. The CDR3 coding sequence is TGTGCCAGCAGTTTAATGGGGAGGGATGGCTACACCTTC.

This clone came up a few times. The chain is built from TRBV5-4 and TRBJ2-1, with a weak D call TRBD1 (5 bases). The CDR3 runs to 16 residues. Trimming removed 0 bases from V and 7 bases from J, with 17 bases in between. The germline V gene has CDR1 SGHNT and CDR2 YYREEE (reference sequence). The CDR3 loop reads CASSLAEGAPWNEQFF. The DNA for the CDR3 is TGTGCCAGCAGCTTGGCCGAAGGGGCCCCGTGGAATGAGCAGTTCTTC.

This chain joins TRBV10-3 and TRBJ2-1; the match to TRBD2 covers 14 bases. This CDR3 is 17 amino acids long. Germline-derived CDR1 and CDR2 are ENHRY and SYGVKD. Unmatched junction bases numbered 8, after V lost 2 bases and J lost 8 bases. CDR3 nucleotides: TGTGCCATCAGTGAGCCACGACTAGCGGGGGGGCGGGATGAGCAGTTCTTC. Translation: CAISEPRLAGGRDEQFF.